The next 8 T cell receptor beta chains were all read from a single sample in a study of vaccination and CD4 T cells after COVID-19. These receptors have no known antigen. Sequencing of the DNA from cultured CD4+ T cells was carried out with the Oncomine TCR Beta short-read assay. TCRdb processed the PCR reads anew with MiXCR; each CDR3 protein has one entry. The table shows fewer than 20,000 distinct CDR3 sequences, with 40% to 50% occurring only once. Treatment of the sample: roughly ten-day PBMC culture with coronavirus spike peptide pools or control peptides (ViraFEST assay). This specimen consisted of CD4+ T cells from blood, cultured in vitro, obtained before SARS-CoV-2 vaccination. The receptors stem from a human donor who had recovered from COVID-19.

This rearrangement joins TRBV7-9 to TRBJ1-5; D gene unclear. The CDR3 sequence is 16 residues long. The V end was cut by 4 bases, the J end by 3 bases, with 16 bases between. Looked up from germline, CDR1 is SEHNR and CDR2 is FQNEAQ (reference sequence). CDR3 in DNA: TGTGCCAGCAGCTCCCGCCGGATGCGGATCAATCAGCCCCAGCATTTT. Amino acid sequence: CASSSRRMRINQPQHF. Supplemented by reference TRBV7-9 and TRBJ1-5, the full variable domain reads DTGVSQNPRHKITKRGQNVTFRCDPISEHNRLYWYRQTLGQGPEFLTYFQNEAQLEKSRLLSDRFSAERPKGSFSTLEIQRTEQGDSAMYLCASSSRRMRINQPQHFGDGTRLSIL.

This chain uses TRBV6-1 with TRBJ2-7, with D uncertain. Germline loops: CDR1 MNHNS, CDR2 SASEGT. Trimming removed 4 bases from V and 0 bases from J, with 4 bases in between. This CDR3 spans 12 amino acids. The CDR3 DNA sequence: TGTGCCAGCAGTGCTAGCTCCTACGAGCAGTACTTC. Its protein product is CASSASSYEQYF.

The genes are TRBV20-1 and TRBJ1-5, with 10 bases identical to TRBD1. Germline assignment: CDR1 DFQATT and CDR2 SNEGSKA (reference sequence). J lost 5 bases, V lost 7 bases, and 11 bases had no gene match. The CDR3 is made up of 15 amino acids. The CDR3 reads CSVGTGAATDQPQHF. CDR3 in DNA: TGCAGTGTGGGGACAGGGGCCGCGACGGATCAGCCCCAGCATTTT.

The genes are TRBV27 and TRBJ2-7; D not resolved. The germline V and J ends were trimmed by 5 bases and 3 bases, with 14 bases remaining between them. From germline, CDR1 is MNHEY and CDR2 SMNVEV (reference sequence). The CDR3 runs to 14 residues. The CDR3 reads CASSRGPMGYEQYF. The CDR3 DNA follows: TGTGCCAGCAGTCGCGGACCGATGGGCTACGAGCAGTACTTC.

A few counts support this clonotype. This sequence joins TRBV10-3 and TRBJ2-5, with D possibly matching TRBD1 (6 bases). CDR1 ENHRY and CDR2 SYGVKD come from the germline V gene. V was pared by 10 bases and J by 1 base, with 10 bases between. The CDR3 consists of 12 residues. The CDR3, as DNA: TGTGCCACCAGGACAGCCCAAGAGACCCAGTACTTC. It encodes CATRTAQETQYF.

V and J are TRBV11-3 and TRBJ2-1, with TRBD2 identical over 10 bases. J was trimmed by 0 bases and V by 5 bases; bases with no gene match: 1. Per the germline V gene, CDR1 is SGHNT and CDR2 is YENEEA. The CDR3 contains 15 residues. The CDR3 sequence: CASSPSGSSYNEQFF. The CDR3 DNA sequence: TGTGCCAGCAGCCCTAGCGGGAGCTCCTACAATGAGCAGTTCTTC.

V and J are TRBV4-3 and TRBJ2-3, with D possibly being TRBD1 (5 bases). V was trimmed by 2 bases and J by 0 bases, leaving 18 bases between them. Germline lookup yields CDR1 LGHNA and CDR2 YSLEER. This CDR3 has 18 residues. CDR3 loop: CASSQLPFDSPSTDTQYF. CDR3 DNA sequence: TGCGCCAGCAGCCAACTACCATTTGACAGCCCCAGCACAGATACGCAGTATTTT.

This chain uses TRBV11-2 with TRBJ2-1; 7 nucleotides agree with TRBD2. Germline assignment: CDR1 SGHAT and CDR2 FQNNGV. This CDR3 has 13 residues. Losses at the gene ends were 3 bases for V and 6 bases for J; bases not matched to a gene: 2. This CDR3 reads CASSFLAANEQFF. CDR3 coding DNA: TGTGCCAGCAGCTTCCTAGCGGCCAATGAGCAGTTCTTC.